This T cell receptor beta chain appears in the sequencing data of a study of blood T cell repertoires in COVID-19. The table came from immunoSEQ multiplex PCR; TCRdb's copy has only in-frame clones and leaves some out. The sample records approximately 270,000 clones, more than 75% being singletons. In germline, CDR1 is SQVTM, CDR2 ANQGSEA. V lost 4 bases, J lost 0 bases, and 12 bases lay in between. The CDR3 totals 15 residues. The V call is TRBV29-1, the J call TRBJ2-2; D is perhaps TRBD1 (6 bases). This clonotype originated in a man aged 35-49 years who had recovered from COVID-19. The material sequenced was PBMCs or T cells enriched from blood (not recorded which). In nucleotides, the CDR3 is TGCAGCGTTGTTCAGGGGCCAGCGAACACCGGGGAGCTGTTTTTT. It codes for CSVVQGPANTGELFF.